The rows below give T cell receptor beta chains drawn from one sample of a study of T-cell reconstitution after alpha-beta-depleted transplantation in children. MiXCR, applied by TCRdb to the PCR reads, yields one record per CDR3 protein. This table holds 400,000 to 550,000 distinct CDR3 sequences, about 10% found once. The sequencing here drew on PBMCs, taken before TCRalphabeta/CD19-depleted stem cell transplant. Receptor source: a child aged 2 to 15 with inherited bone marrow failure, due to receive a stem cell transplant. Both conserved end residues are part of each CDR3. D genes are given only for firm matches. The size of a clone is reported for some rows only, either as once, few or many, or as a class for expanded clones.

D | J | V | size | DNA | CDR3
- | TRBJ2-7 | TRBV4-1 | many | TGCGCCAGCAGCCAGGTCGGGGGAGTTACCGAGCAGTACTTC | CASSQVGGVTEQYF
- | TRBJ1-2 | TRBV29-1 | few | TGCAGCGTTGACGGACAGTTCCCTAGGGAAACTAACTATGGCTACACCTTC | CSVDGQFPRETNYGYTF
- | TRBJ2-3 | TRBV24-1 | many | TGTGCCACCAGTGATTTGAGGACCACAGATACGCAGTATTTT | CATSDLRTTDTQYF
TRBD2 | TRBJ2-5 | TRBV6-1 | many | TGTGCCAGCAGTCCTATGATGGGACTAGCGGGTAAAGAGACCCAGTACTTC | CASSPMMGLAGKETQYF
- | TRBJ2-3 | TRBV29-1 | many | TGCAGCGTGTTCAACACAGATACGCAGTATTTT | CSVFNTDTQYF
- | TRBJ1-1 | TRBV12-3/TRBV12-4 | - | TGTGCCAGCAGTTTAGCGGGCGGGGCGTACTCCATCAACACTGAAGCTTTCTTT | CASSLAGGAYSINTEAFF
- | TRBJ2-7 | TRBV29-1 | many | TGCAGCGTTGAGACCCGAGGGGGAGCCCTGGGGGAGCAGTACTTC | CSVETRGGALGEQYF
- | TRBJ2-1 | TRBV28 | - | TGTGCCAGCAGTTTATTCGCGGGAAATGAGCAGTTCTTC | CASSLFAGNEQFF
TRBD2 | TRBJ2-5 | TRBV3-1 | - | TGTGCCAGCAGCCAAGGTCAATTGAGCGGGGCAGGGCAAGAGACCCAGTACTTC | CASSQGQLSGAGQETQYF
TRBD1 | TRBJ2-6 | TRBV28 | - | TGTGCCACAACTATGGACAGGGACAATCTCTGGGCCAACGTCCTGACTTTC | CATTMDRDNLWANVLTF
TRBD1 | TRBJ2-7 | TRBV12-3/TRBV12-4 | many | TGTGCCAGCAGCCCGTGGACAGGGGAGTTTTACTACGAGCAGTACTTC | CASSPWTGEFYYEQYF
TRBD2 | TRBJ2-1 | TRBV7-9 | - | TGTGCCAGCAGCTTACCGGGAGGGCCAAGTGAGCAGTTCTTC | CASSLPGGPSEQFF
- | TRBJ2-5 | TRBV7-9 | many | TGTGCCAGCAGCTTTGACTCCAGGGCCAGAGAGACCCAGTACTTC | CASSFDSRARETQYF
- | TRBJ2-1 | TRBV5-1 | - | TGCGCCAGCAGCACCCGAGCGGAGTCCCCCCTTCAGTTCTTC | CASSTRAESPLQFF
- | TRBJ1-1 | TRBV4-2 | many | TGTGCCAGCAGCCAAGATGTACAGGGAGTCACTGAAGCTTTCTTT | CASSQDVQGVTEAFF
- | TRBJ2-7 | TRBV4-2 | few | TGTGCCAGCAGCCAAGAGATCGGGTCCTACGAGCAGTACTTC | CASSQEIGSYEQYF
- | TRBJ2-7 | TRBV11-2 | - | TGTGCCAGCAGCCTAGGACAGATCCCCTTCTACGAGCAGTACTTC | CASSLGQIPFYEQYF
- | TRBJ2-7 | TRBV10-3 | many | TGTGCCATCGGACGGACGTTTGATAAGCAGTACTTC | CAIGRTFDKQYF
- | TRBJ2-1 | TRBV6-1 | - | TGTGCCAGCACACTGAGGGAGCGGAGCAATGAGCAGTTCTTC | CASTLRERSNEQFF
TRBD1 | TRBJ2-7 | TRBV28 | - | TGTGTCAGCAGTTTTGGGATAAGGGACAGGGTGACCTACGAGCAGTACTTC | CVSSFGIRDRVTYEQYF
- | TRBJ2-1 | TRBV5-1 | many | TGCGCCAGCAGCACCGGGCCCACTAACTACAATGAGCAGTTCTTC | CASSTGPTNYNEQFF
TRBD1 | TRBJ2-5 | TRBV6-2/TRBV6-3 | - | TGTGCCAGCAGGAGACAGGGGGGGGTGGAAGAGACCCAGTACTTC | CASRRQGGVEETQYF
- | TRBJ1-1 | TRBV18 | few | TGTGCCAGCTCACCTCGACGGCCAACCGATGAAGCTTTCTTT | CASSPRRPTDEAFF
- | TRBJ1-2 | TRBV7-9 | few | TGTGCCAGCAGCCAGTCCCTTAGGAGGGGCTACACCTTC | CASSQSLRRGYTF
- | TRBJ2-7 | TRBV3-1 | many | TGTGCCAGCAGCCCTCCCGAGGGGCCCTACGAGCAGTACTTC | CASSPPEGPYEQYF
- | TRBJ2-7 | TRBV7-9 | many | TGTGCCAGCAGCTTAGGTGGCCGGTACGAGCAGTACTTC | CASSLGGRYEQYF
- | TRBJ2-3 | TRBV4-2 | many | TGTGCCAGCAGCAGAAGGGCCGAAACAGATACGCAGTATTTT | CASSRRAETDTQYF
- | TRBJ1-1 | TRBV10-3 | few | TGTGCCATCAGTGTGGACCTGAACACTGAAGCTTTCTTT | CAISVDLNTEAFF
TRBD2 | TRBJ2-7 | TRBV5-6 | few | TGTGCCAGCAGCTTGGCCGGACTAGCGGAGATTTACGAGCAGTACTTC | CASSLAGLAEIYEQYF
- | TRBJ1-1 | TRBV3-1 | - | TGTGCCAGCAGCCAAGAAAAGGCGGGGGGGAGATTCTTT | CASSQEKAGGRFF
- | TRBJ2-5 | TRBV20-1 | many | TGCAGTGCTAGAGATTGGAAGACTCAAGAGACCCAGTACTTC | CSARDWKTQETQYF
TRBD2 | TRBJ2-1 | TRBV24-1 | many | TGTGCCACCAGTACGGGACTAGCGGATAGCTCCTACAATGAGCAGTTCTTC | CATSTGLADSSYNEQFF
- | TRBJ2-7 | TRBV4-1 | many | TGCGCCAGCAGCCATGGAGACACTTACGAGCAGTACTTC | CASSHGDTYEQYF
TRBD2 | TRBJ2-1 | TRBV7-9 | few | TGTGCCAGCAGCTTTAGCGGGATTGGCTACAATGAGCAGTTCTTC | CASSFSGIGYNEQFF
TRBD2 | TRBJ2-1 | TRBV20-1 | few | TGCAGTGCTAGAGATCAATATGGGCGGGAGTCATACAATGAGCAGTTCTTC | CSARDQYGRESYNEQFF
- | TRBJ2-7 | TRBV27 | many | TGTGCCAGCAGTCGGAGCGCTTCCTACGAGCAGTACTTC | CASSRSASYEQYF
TRBD2 | TRBJ2-7 | TRBV11-2 | - | TGTGCCAGCAGTTCCGGACTAGAATACGAGCAGTACTTC | CASSSGLEYEQYF
- | TRBJ1-1 | TRBV29-1 | - | TGCAGCGTCTCCAGGGTGGCGGACACTGAAGCTTTCTTT | CSVSRVADTEAFF
- | TRBJ2-1 | TRBV27 | many | TGTGCCAGCAGTGTTGTTTGGGCCAGTGAGCAGTTCTTC | CASSVVWASEQFF
TRBD1 | TRBJ1-2 | TRBV20-1 | many | TGCAGTGGTCTGACAGGGGGCGAAGGCTACACCTTC | CSGLTGGEGYTF
- | TRBJ2-5 | TRBV10-3 | many | TGTGCCATCAGTGAGTCGACGGGGACCCAGTACTTC | CAISESTGTQYF
- | TRBJ2-1 | TRBV27 | many | TGTGCCAGCAGTTCCAAACCCACAGTGGGGCAGTTCTTC | CASSSKPTVGQFF